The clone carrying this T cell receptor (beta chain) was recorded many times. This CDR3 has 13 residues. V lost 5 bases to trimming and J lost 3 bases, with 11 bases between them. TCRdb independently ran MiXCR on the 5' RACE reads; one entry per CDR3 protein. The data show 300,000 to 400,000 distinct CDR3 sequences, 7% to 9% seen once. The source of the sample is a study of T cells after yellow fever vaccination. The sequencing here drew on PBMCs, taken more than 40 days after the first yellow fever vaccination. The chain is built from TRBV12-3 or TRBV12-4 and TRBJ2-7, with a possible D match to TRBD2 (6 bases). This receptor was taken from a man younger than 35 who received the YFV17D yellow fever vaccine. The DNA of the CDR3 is TGTGCCAGCAGTCGACGGGAGAACTACGAGCAGTACTTC. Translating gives CASSRRENYEQYF.